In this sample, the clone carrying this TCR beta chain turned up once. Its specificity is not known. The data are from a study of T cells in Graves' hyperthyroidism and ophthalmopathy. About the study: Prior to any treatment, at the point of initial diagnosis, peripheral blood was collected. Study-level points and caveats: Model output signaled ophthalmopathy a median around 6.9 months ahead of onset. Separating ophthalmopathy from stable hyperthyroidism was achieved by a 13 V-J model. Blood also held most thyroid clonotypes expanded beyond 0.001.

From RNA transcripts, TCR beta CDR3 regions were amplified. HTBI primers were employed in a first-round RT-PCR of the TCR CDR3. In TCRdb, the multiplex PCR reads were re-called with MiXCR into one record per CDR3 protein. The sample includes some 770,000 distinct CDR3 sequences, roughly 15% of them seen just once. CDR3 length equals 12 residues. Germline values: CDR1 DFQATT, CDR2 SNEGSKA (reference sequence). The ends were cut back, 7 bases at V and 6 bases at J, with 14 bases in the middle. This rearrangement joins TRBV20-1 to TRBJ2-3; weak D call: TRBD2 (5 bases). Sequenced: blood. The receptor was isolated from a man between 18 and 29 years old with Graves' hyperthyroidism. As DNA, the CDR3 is TGCAGTGGAGCGAGGTCGGGGGATACGCAGTATTTT. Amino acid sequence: CSGARSGDTQYF.